The clone carrying this T cell receptor beta chain was seen ten or more times. Its antigen is not known. The V segment lost 6 bases and the J segment 2 bases; nucleotides outside the gene matches: 10. The CDR3 consists of 16 residues. Per the germline V gene, CDR1 is LGHNA and CDR2 is YNFKEQ. TCRdb re-analysed the 5' RACE reads in MiXCR, keeping a single row per CDR3 protein. The repertoire holds some 30,000 distinct CDR3 sequences, with 20% to 30% as singletons. Study results and limitations: The TCR gene usage of tumor memory CD4+ T cells clustered together with blood and lymph node memory CD4+ cells and with lymph node naive CD4+ cells.

CD25-based Treg depletion was applied to purified naive CD4+ T cells. Sequencing was performed on naive CD4+ T cells sorted from a lymph node. The subset was: naive CD4+ T cells, CD4+CD45RA+CD25-. The TCR was taken from a female donor with breast cancer. The chain uses TRBV4-2 and TRBJ1-1, with 9 bases fitting TRBD1. DNA for the CDR3: TGTGCCAGCAGTCCCGGGACAGGGACCATTAACACTGAAGCTTTCTTT. It encodes CASSPGTGTINTEAFF.